This T cell receptor beta chain is from a study of blood T cell repertoires in COVID-19. Study context: T cells, B-cell-depleted T cells, or PBMCs provided the cDNA or gDNA that served as material.

The CDR3 sequence is 14 residues long. Unmatched junction bases numbered 11, after V lost 4 bases and J lost 8 bases. Germline V lookup: CDR1 SGDLS, CDR2 YYNGEE. TCRdb keeps only in-frame clones here, not all; method: immunoSEQ multiplex PCR. Among roughly 140,000 clones listed, approximately 78% were seen once. This chain connects TRBV9 to TRBJ1-2; 7 nucleotides align to TRBD1. The sequence was collected from a woman aged 80 or older with acute or convalescent COVID-19. Specimen: peripheral blood. CDR3 bases: TGTGCCAGCAGCCCACAGGGACAGTCCCTCGGCTACACCTTC. This codes for CASSPQGQSLGYTF.